The 2 T cell receptor beta chains presented below share a single source sample, sequenced in a study of shared clonotypes between healthy human individuals (dated by TCRdb to 2020 to 2022). CD8 naive samples were CD45RO-negative cells positively selected for CCR7, giving a CD45RA+CCR7+ population that excluded TemRA cells. Library preparation was by the immunoSEQ multiplex PCR assay. The table was pulled from immuneACCESS by TCRdb, which kept in-frame rearrangements only. Such tables lose some clones; where checked, under half of the loss comes from unresolved V genes, and the rest has no known cause. For this sample the table gives about 2 million clones, of which 85% to 95% were detected only once. 1.1% of the sample lies in the top ten. The sequencing sample was made of naive CD8+ T cells sorted from blood. Interpreted using the paper, the cell subset or site label stands for: CD45RA+CCR7+. Receptors originate from a man aged 18 to 30 in good health.

The chain employs TRBV7-8 and TRBJ2-1; 10 positions match TRBD1. This CDR3 spans 16 amino acids. The germline gives CDR1 SGHVS, CDR2 FQNEAQ. The trim removed 5 bases at V and 6 bases at J, leaving 10 bases unmatched. The CDR3 region is CASSHERDRGSNEQFF. Here the CDR3 DNA reads TGTGCCAGCAGCCACGAACGGGACAGGGGATCCAATGAGCAGTTCTTC.

CDR3 sequence (DNA): TGTGCCAGTAGTTTGGACCCCTACAGGGAGGGACGGGACGAGCAGTACTTC. It yields the protein CASSLDPYREGRDEQYF. The chain joins TRBV19 to TRBJ2-7, with a possible D match to TRBD2 (7 bases). V gave up 5 bases and J gave up 5 bases, with 25 bases separating them. CDR1 and CDR2 (germline): LNHDA, SQIVND (reference sequence). This CDR3 comprises 17 residues.